A selection of T cell receptor beta chains follows, all from one sample in a study of T cell responses to AZD1222 COVID-19 vaccine. Measured with immunoSEQ multiplex PCR; TCRdb has only the in-frame clones, and not every one. The sample shows 90,000 to 150,000 clones, roughly 91% of them seen only once. The sample here was peripheral blood, taken on day 0 of AZD1222 vaccination. These receptors were obtained from an adult in good health. Both conserved end residues are part of each CDR3. The D gene is left open where the match is weak. Clone size appears in some rows only: once, few, many, or a class for an expanded clone.

j_call,v_call,d_call,clone_size,cdr3_aa,cdr3_nt
TRBJ1-6,TRBV4-1,.,.,CASSQKEGNSPLHF,TGCGCCAGCAGCCAGAAGGAGGGGAATTCACCCCTCCACTTT
TRBJ2-5,TRBV5-8,.,once,CASSLWQGQETQYF,TGTGCCAGCAGCTTGTGGCAGGGCCAAGAGACCCAGTACTTC
TRBJ2-5,TRBV24-1,TRBD1,.,CATSRQGRGAQYF,TGTGCCACCAGCCGACAGGGAAGGGGTGCCCAGTACTTC
TRBJ1-1,TRBV2,.,.,CASSLDTNTEAFF,TGTGCCAGCAGCCTGGACACAAACACTGAAGCTTTCTTT
TRBJ1-1,TRBV5-1,.,.,CASSPREAANTEAFF,TGCGCCAGCAGCCCCCGGGAGGCGGCGAACACTGAAGCTTTCTTT
TRBJ1-2,TRBV5-5,.,few,CASSIRDGGGYTF,TGTGCCAGCAGCATCAGGGATGGCGGTGGCTACACCTTC
TRBJ1-1,TRBV5-4,.,.,CASSLGDTEAFF,TGTGCCAGCAGCTTGGGCGACACTGAAGCTTTCTTT
TRBJ2-1,TRBV2,.,.,CASIMGGGRVEQFF,TGTGCCAGCATAATGGGGGGTGGCCGAGTAGAGCAGTTCTTC
TRBJ1-5,TRBV19,TRBD1,.,CASNLQGSRQPQHF,TGTGCCAGTAACTTACAGGGGTCCCGTCAGCCCCAGCATTTT
TRBJ2-3,TRBV19,TRBD1,.,CASSSPGGRGPADTQYF,TGTGCCAGTAGTTCCCCGGGCGGCAGGGGGCCTGCAGATACGCAGTATTTT
TRBJ1-1,TRBV3-1/TRBV3-2,.,.,CASSQDWGGNTEAFF,TGTGCCAGCAGCCAAGATTGGGGCGGAAACACTGAAGCTTTCTTT
TRBJ2-7,TRBV3-1/TRBV3-2,TRBD2,.,CASSQLRSGGTYEQYF,TGTGCCAGCAGCCAACTAAGGAGCGGGGGCACCTACGAGCAGTACTTC
TRBJ1-6,TRBV5-1,.,.,CASSLAATAYNSPLHF,TGCGCCAGCAGCTTGGCGGCCACAGCCTATAATTCACCCCTCCACTTT
TRBJ1-2,TRBV7-8,.,.,CASSPRSGSEPYGYTF,TGTGCCAGCAGCCCCCGGTCCGGGAGCGAACCTTATGGCTACACCTTC
TRBJ1-1,TRBV7-9,.,.,CASSLATGNTEAFF,TGTGCCAGCAGCTTAGCGACGGGGAACACTGAAGCTTTCTTT
TRBJ2-3,TRBV28,.,.,CASSMVVRGGMQYF,TGTGCCAGCAGTATGGTAGTGAGAGGGGGAATGCAGTATTTT
TRBJ1-1,TRBV19,.,.,CASSIDPLMNTEAFF,TGTGCCAGTAGTATAGATCCTTTAATGAACACTGAAGCTTTCTTT
TRBJ2-1,TRBV7-2,.,.,CASSWGANRGARDEQFF,TGTGCCAGCAGCTGGGGCGCCAATCGCGGGGCCCGGGATGAGCAGTTCTTC
TRBJ1-1,TRBV2,TRBD1,.,CASTWTGMNTEAFF,TGTGCCAGCACTTGGACAGGCATGAACACTGAAGCTTTCTTT
TRBJ2-7,TRBV7-2,.,once,CASSLYRAYEQYF,TGTGCCAGCAGCTTATACAGAGCCTACGAGCAGTACTTC
TRBJ2-7,TRBV30,.,.,CAWRQWTSSYEQYF,TGTGCCTGGAGGCAATGGACGAGCTCCTACGAGCAGTACTTC
TRBJ1-1,TRBV7-9,.,.,CASSLAFRTGSVEAFF,TGTGCCAGCAGCTTAGCCTTTAGAACAGGGTCCGTTGAAGCTTTCTTT
TRBJ2-5,TRBV6-4,.,.,CASTQGPGLQETQYF,TGTGCCAGCACTCAGGGACCGGGGCTCCAAGAGACCCAGTACTTC
TRBJ1-5,TRBV6-5,.,.,CASRTGAGNQPQHF,TGTGCCAGCAGGACCGGGGCAGGGAATCAGCCCCAGCATTTT
TRBJ2-6,TRBV9,.,.,CASSSGQTSGANVLTF,TGTGCCAGCAGCTCCGGACAGACCTCTGGGGCCAACGTCCTGACTTTC
TRBJ1-5,TRBV30,.,.,CAWSGSGHQPQHF,TGTGCCTGGAGTGGCAGCGGCCATCAGCCCCAGCATTTT
TRBJ2-7,TRBV5-4,TRBD2,.,CASSGGGTLSYEQYF,TGTGCCAGCAGCGGCGGGGGGACCCTCTCCTACGAGCAGTACTTC
TRBJ2-7,TRBV3-1/TRBV3-2,.,.,CASSQVGQKSSYEQYF,TGTGCCAGCAGCCAAGTCGGGCAGAAGAGCTCCTACGAGCAGTACTTC
TRBJ2-3,TRBV2,.,.,CASSDEGTPSHTQYF,TGTGCCAGCAGTGATGAAGGGACCCCCTCTCATACGCAGTATTTT
TRBJ2-1,TRBV6-5,TRBD2,.,CASSYGGGGTYNEQFF,TGTGCCAGCAGTTATGGCGGGGGGGGAACCTACAATGAGCAGTTCTTC
TRBJ1-6,TRBV19,.,.,CASSIGLNSPLHF,TGTGCCAGTAGTATTGGGCTAAATTCACCCCTCCACTTT
TRBJ2-6,TRBV19,.,.,CASSIGGVTGANVLTF,TGTGCCAGTAGTATAGGCGGGGTAACTGGGGCCAACGTCCTGACTTTC
TRBJ2-2,TRBV10-3,.,.,CAIRRDPMDGELFF,TGTGCCATCAGGCGGGACCCCATGGACGGGGAGCTGTTTTTT
TRBJ2-2,TRBV27,TRBD2,.,CATKFLAGPEWDTGELFF,TGTGCCACCAAGTTTCTAGCGGGACCCGAATGGGACACCGGGGAGCTGTTTTTT
TRBJ1-1,TRBV12-3/TRBV12-4,TRBD1,few,CASSEQGVTEAFF,TGTGCCAGCAGTGAACAGGGGGTCACTGAAGCTTTCTTT
TRBJ2-7,TRBV19,TRBD2,.,CASSSGPSYEQYF,TGTGCCAGTTCTAGCGGGCCCTCCTACGAGCAGTACTTC
TRBJ1-2,TRBV5-5,.,.,CASSSQGNYGYTF,TGTGCCAGCAGCTCCCAGGGGAACTATGGCTACACCTTC
TRBJ1-3,TRBV18,.,.,CASSPFGDSGNTIYF,TGTGCCAGCTCACCCTTTGGTGATTCTGGAAACACCATATATTTT
TRBJ1-5,TRBV15,.,.,CATSGGTESNQPQHF,TGTGCCACCAGCGGAGGGACTGAGAGCAATCAGCCCCAGCATTTT
TRBJ1-5,TRBV5-4,.,.,CASSLDGGPGQPQHF,TGTGCCAGCAGCTTGGATGGGGGTCCGGGTCAGCCCCAGCATTTT
TRBJ2-5,TRBV7-2,.,.,CASSPTTDPGETQYF,TGTGCCAGCAGCCCGACTACGGACCCGGGGGAGACCCAGTACTTC
TRBJ1-2,TRBV18,.,once,CASSLSRDTNYGYTF,TGTGCCAGCTCACTGTCCCGGGACACAAACTATGGCTACACCTTC
TRBJ1-1,TRBV19,.,once,CASRGGGDTEAFF,TGTGCCAGTAGAGGCGGGGGTGACACTGAAGCTTTCTTT
TRBJ2-7,TRBV27,.,.,CASSLLQAGRPYEQYF,TGTGCCAGCAGTTTATTGCAGGCAGGCCGTCCCTACGAGCAGTACTTC
TRBJ1-4,TRBV19,.,.,CASSTTGTNEKLFF,TGTGCCAGTAGTACAACAGGAACTAATGAAAAACTGTTTTTT
TRBJ1-5,TRBV6-6,.,.,CASSYSITGLNQPQHF,TGTGCCAGCAGTTACTCGATTACCGGGCTCAATCAGCCCCAGCATTTT
TRBJ1-1,TRBV10-3,.,once,CAIKGGSGTEAFF,TGTGCCATCAAAGGAGGGAGTGGCACTGAAGCTTTCTTT